A selection of T cell receptor beta chains follows, all from one sample in a study of tissue-resident memory T cells in lung cancer. Using its own MiXCR run on the reads, TCRdb lists one record per CDR3 protein. The sample has about 400 distinct CDR3 sequences, 18% seen once; the top ten hold roughly 30%. The sequenced sample consisted of CD103- CD8+ T cells from lung tumor tissue. These receptors were taken from a human donor with treatment-naive lung cancer (subtype not recorded). Each CDR3 is given with its conserved first and last residue.

TRBJ2-6,TRBV9,CASSARGANVLTF
TRBJ1-1,TRBV18,CASSPLQGYAEDFF
TRBJ2-7,TRBV20-1,CSARDDLKPAEQYF
TRBJ2-5,TRBV6-2/TRBV6-3,CASRERPMAETQYF
TRBJ1-1,TRBV3-1,CASSQDPLLVGVDTEAFF
TRBJ2-1,TRBV24-1,CATSDLDASTNHNEQFF
TRBJ2-2,TRBV30,CAWSTWDREATGELFF
TRBJ2-7,TRBV6-2/TRBV6-3,CASRPIEGSEQYF
TRBJ2-3,TRBV27,CASSPYIGSTDTQYF
TRBJ2-7,TRBV7-6,CASSLAPGAEQYF
TRBJ2-3,TRBV5-4,CASSPGLALLTDTQYF
TRBJ2-7,TRBV7-8,CASSLHQGPSYEQYF
TRBJ2-3,TRBV28,CASSFVAGTDTQYF
TRBJ1-2,TRBV7-9,CASSTNRVLGDYGYTF
TRBJ2-7,TRBV28,CASIPHGASGLYEQYF